A selection of T cell receptor beta chains follows, all from one sample in a study of CD4 and CD8 cells across lung adenocarcinoma regions. Each CDR3 protein gets one entry after TCRdb re-called the PCR reads with MiXCR. In the table there are about 23,000 distinct CDR3 sequences, more than 45% of which are singletons. The sample comprised CD4+ T cells from the center of a lung tumor. The receptors originated from a male donor with lung adenocarcinoma. The CD4 and CD8 labels of this study may be unreliable. The CDR3 runs from the conserved cysteine through the conserved F or W. D genes are given only for firm matches. Only part of the rows carry a size: once, few, many, or a class if the clone is expanded.

j_call clone_size v_call d_call cdr3_aa cdr3_nt
TRBJ2-5 NA TRBV5-5 NA CASSLGGGSETQYF TGTGCCAGCAGCTTGGGAGGTGGGAGTGAGACCCAGTACTTC
TRBJ2-1 medium-sized TRBV27 NA CETGTYNEQFF TGTGAGACGGGGACCTACAATGAGCAGTTCTTC
TRBJ2-7 NA TRBV7-8 NA CASSPGRQSYEQYF TGTGCCAGCAGCCCTGGCCGGCAGTCCTACGAGCAGTACTTC
TRBJ2-5 NA TRBV24-1 NA CATSEQGRETQYF TGTGCCACCAGTGAACAGGGTAGAGAGACCCAGTACTTC
TRBJ2-1 medium-sized TRBV6-5 TRBD2 CASWRAGGYNEQFF TGTGCCAGCTGGAGGGCGGGGGGATACAATGAGCAGTTCTTC
TRBJ2-5 once TRBV10-2 TRBD1 CASSESGQGASEAQYF TGCGCCAGCAGTGAATCCGGACAGGGGGCCTCGGAGGCGCAGTACTTC
TRBJ2-3 NA TRBV6-1 NA CASSRRGPAGSTGEQYF TGTGCCAGCAGCCGGAGGGGACCGGCTGGGAGCACAGGGGAGCAGTATTTT
TRBJ2-2 many TRBV6-5 NA CASRRTLGNTGELFF TGTGCCAGCAGACGGACCCTAGGGAACACCGGGGAGCTGTTTTTT
TRBJ1-2 many TRBV7-2 NA CASSSTIVGAHGYTF TGTGCCAGCAGCTCGACCATCGTGGGGGCGCATGGCTACACCTTC
TRBJ2-5 many TRBV6-5 NA CASSYGPEETQYF TGTGCCAGCAGTTACGGGCCTGAAGAGACCCAGTACTTC
TRBJ2-1 NA TRBV6-1 NA CASRKAGGTRDAQFF TGTGCCAGCCGAAAAGCGGGTGGGACGAGAGATGCGCAGTTCTTC
TRBJ2-3 many TRBV4-1 NA CASSQANTDTQYF TGCGCCAGCAGCCAAGCGAACACAGATACGCAGTATTTT
TRBJ2-7 NA TRBV14 TRBD2 CASSQTLGLAATYEQYF TGTGCCAGCAGCCAAACCCTTGGACTAGCTGCAACCTACGAGCAGTACTTC
TRBJ2-7 few TRBV12-3/TRBV12-4 TRBD2 CASSFGGREYEQYF TGTGCCAGCAGTTTTGGCGGGAGAGAATACGAGCAGTACTTC
TRBJ2-4 NA TRBV27 NA CSGRRGKNTQYF TGTTCGGGCCGGCGAGGCAAAAACACGCAGTACTTC
TRBJ2-3 many TRBV4-1 NA CASSQEPSSDTQYF TGCGCCAGCAGCCAAGAGCCTAGCTCTGATACGCAGTATTTT
TRBJ2-7 NA TRBV6-1 NA CASSPAGGGKDTQYF TGTGCCAGCAGCCCGGCAGGGGGAGGGAAAGATACGCAGTACTTC
TRBJ2-3 many TRBV9 NA CASSVDSTDTQYF TGTGCCAGCAGCGTAGACAGCACAGATACGCAGTATTTT
TRBJ2-4 NA TRBV10-3 TRBD1 CATKVPGQGNIQYF TGTGCCACCAAGGTCCCGGGACAGGGAAACATTCAGTACTTC
TRBJ2-1 large TRBV6-1 TRBD2 CASSEWLAAYNEQFF TGTGCCAGCAGTGAATGGCTAGCGGCCTACAATGAGCAGTTCTTC
TRBJ2-7 few TRBV11-2 TRBD2 CASSLVGLAGGPYEQYF TGTGCCAGCAGCTTAGTTGGGCTAGCGGGAGGTCCCTACGAGCAGTACTTC
TRBJ1-2 many TRBV7-2 TRBD1 CASSLAGGQGIYGYTF TGTGCCAGCAGCTTAGCCGGGGGACAGGGGATCTATGGCTACACCTTC
TRBJ2-7 NA TRBV7-9 TRBD2 CASSYHGLAGVPEQYF TGTGCCAGCAGCTACCACGGACTAGCGGGAGTTCCCGAGCAGTACTTC
TRBJ2-3 NA TRBV6-2/TRBV6-3 TRBD2 CASSYIPSGSGDTQYF TGTGCCAGCAGTTACATCCCTAGCGGGAGTGGAGATACGCAGTATTTT
TRBJ2-4 NA TRBV6-1 NA CASSEGTGSDMQYF TGTGCCAGCAGTGAAGGAACAGGGTCAGATATGCAGTACTTT
TRBJ2-2 NA TRBV6-5 NA CASSYQLAGFTGALYF TGTGCCAGCAGTTATCAGCTAGCTGGATTCACCGGGGCGCTGTATTTT
TRBJ2-2 NA TRBV6-1 TRBD1 CARSLQAGSTGAQFF TGTGCCCGCAGCCTCCAGGCTGGGAGCACAGGGGCGCAGTTTTTT
TRBJ2-2 NA TRBV27 NA CAGCATPGELFF TGTGCCGGCTGTGCGACCCCCGGGGAGCTGTTTTTT
TRBJ2-5 NA TRBV27 NA CASRPLRGRDQDTQYF TGTGCCAGCAGGCCACTTAGGGGCCGGGACCAGGATACCCAGTACTTC
TRBJ1-2 NA TRBV10-3 NA CAISESTDYGYTF TGTGCCATCAGTGAGTCGACGGACTATGGCTACACCTTC
TRBJ2-3 few TRBV12-3/TRBV12-4 NA CASSPRRDTDTQYF TGTGCCAGCAGCCCCCGGAGGGATACAGATACGCAGTATTTT
TRBJ1-1 NA TRBV4-1 TRBD1 CASGPGTGNTEAFF TGCGCCAGCGGACCCGGGACAGGGAACACTGAAGCTTTCTTT
TRBJ2-3 NA TRBV27 NA CRFNGWGAENTQYF TGTCGCTTTAACGGGTGGGGAGCCGAAAATACGCAGTATTTC
TRBJ2-3 NA TRBV10-3 NA CAMGLQAGSTGTQYF TGTGCCATGGGCCTCCAGGCTGGAAGCACAGGGACGCAGTATTTT
TRBJ1-2 NA TRBV28 NA CASSRTLNTEDSF TGTGCCAGCAGTAGGACTCTGAACACTGAAGATTCCTTT
TRBJ2-4 NA TRBV6-1 TRBD2 CARGEVASGKNIQYF TGTGCCAGGGGTGAAGTGGCTAGCGGGAAAAACATTCAGTACTTC
TRBJ1-6 NA TRBV7-9 NA CASSLVGGHYYNSPLHF TGTGCCAGCAGCTTAGTAGGCGGACACTACTATAATTCACCCCTCCACTTT
TRBJ2-3 NA TRBV15 NA CATSRVADTQYF TGTGCCACCAGCAGAGTGGCAGATACGCAGTATTTT
TRBJ2-3 NA TRBV27 NA CACSVKGVSVKDTQYF TGTGCGTGCAGCGTAAAGGGGGTTTCAGTCAAAGATACGCAGTATTTC
TRBJ2-1 NA TRBV4-1 NA CASSQEEGRGEKFF TGCGCCAGCAGCCAAGAAGAGGGGAGGGGGGAGAAGTTCTTC
TRBJ2-3 NA TRBV6-1 NA CASTSGWATDIQYF TGTGCCAGCACGAGCGGGTGGGCCACAGACATTCAGTATTTC
TRBJ2-5 once TRBV6-1 NA CARGAGGGETETQYF TGTGCCAGGGGGGCCGGGGGCGGTGAGACAGAGACCCAGTACTTC
TRBJ2-2 NA TRBV27 TRBD2 CASQTGSGRGGELFF TGTGCCAGCCAGACCGGGAGCGGGAGAGGCGGGGAGCTGTTTTTT
TRBJ2-3 once TRBV12-3/TRBV12-4 NA CASSVGRSADTQYF TGTGCGAGCAGCGTGGGCCGCAGCGCAGATACGCAGTATTTT
TRBJ2-1 NA TRBV7-6 TRBD2 CASSLTGTRSSEQFF TGTGCCAGCAGCTTGACCGGGACTAGGAGTAGTGAGCAGTTCTTC
TRBJ2-1 NA TRBV12-3/TRBV12-4 NA CASSWGGRGEQFF TGTGCCAGCAGTTGGGGGGGGCGGGGCGAGCAGTTCTTC
TRBJ2-3 NA TRBV6-5 NA CASSLGRGGKNIQYF TGTGCCAGCAGTTTGGGTAGGGGGGGCAAAAATATTCAGTATTTC
TRBJ2-3 NA TRBV6-1 NA CASKGLSVTDIQYF TGTGCCAGCAAGGGGCTGTCTGTCACAGACATTCAGTATTTT
TRBJ2-3 many TRBV12-3/TRBV12-4 NA CASSEAGDTQYF TGTGCCAGCAGTGAAGCAGGAGATACGCAGTATTTT
TRBJ2-2 NA TRBV7-9 TRBD2 CASSLKGLAGGVKGTGELFF TGTGCCAGCAGCCTAAAGGGACTAGCGGGAGGCGTAAAGGGCACCGGGGAGCTGTTTTTT
TRBJ2-7 many TRBV6-1 TRBD2 CASSLRTGGFHEQYF TGTGCCAGCAGCCTACGGACGGGGGGGTTCCACGAGCAGTACTTC